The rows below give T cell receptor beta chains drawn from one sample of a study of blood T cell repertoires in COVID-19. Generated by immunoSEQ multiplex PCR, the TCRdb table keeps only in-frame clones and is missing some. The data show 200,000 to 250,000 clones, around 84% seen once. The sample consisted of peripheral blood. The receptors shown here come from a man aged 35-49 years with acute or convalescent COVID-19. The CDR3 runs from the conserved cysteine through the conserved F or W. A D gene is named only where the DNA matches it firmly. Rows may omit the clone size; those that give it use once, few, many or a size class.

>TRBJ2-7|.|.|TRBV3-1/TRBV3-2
TGTGCCAGCAGCCAAGCACCGGGGACCTACGAGCAGTACTTC
CASSQAPGTYEQYF
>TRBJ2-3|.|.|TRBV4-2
TGTGCCAGCAGCCAAGACGACGGGGTATCTGCAGATACGCAGTATTTT
CASSQDDGVSADTQYF
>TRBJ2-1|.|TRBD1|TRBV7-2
TGTGCCAGTGAGGGGGCCCCGATCTACAATGAGCAGTTCTTC
CASEGAPIYNEQFF
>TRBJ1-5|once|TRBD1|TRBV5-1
TGCGCCAGCAGCCGGACAGGTGATAGCAATCAGCCCCAGCATTTT
CASSRTGDSNQPQHF
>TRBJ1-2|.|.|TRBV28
TGTGCCAGCAGCGCGGACGGGGTTAAAGGCTACACCTTC
CASSADGVKGYTF
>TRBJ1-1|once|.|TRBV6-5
TGTGCCAGCAGTTACTCGGCGGGGGGTGGCACTGAAGCTTTCTTT
CASSYSAGGGTEAFF
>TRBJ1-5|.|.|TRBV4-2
TGTGCCAGCAGCCAAGATCAAAATCAGCCCCAGCATTTT
CASSQDQNQPQHF
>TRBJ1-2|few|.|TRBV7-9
TGTGCCAGCAGCTTAGAAGAACACAGGGAACGGTCTGGCTACACCTTC
CASSLEEHRERSGYTF
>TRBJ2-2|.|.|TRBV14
TGTGCCAGCAGCCAAGTTAGCCCAGGGCGAACCGGGGAGCTGTTTTTT
CASSQVSPGRTGELFF
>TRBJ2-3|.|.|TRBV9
TGTGCCAGCAGCGTAGTGGCTAGTGGGAGGACAGATACGCAGTATTTT
CASSVVASGRTDTQYF
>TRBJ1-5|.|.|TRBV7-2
TGTGCCAGCAGCCCACAGGCCAATCAGCCCCAGCATTTT
CASSPQANQPQHF
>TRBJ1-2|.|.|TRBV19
TGTGCCAGTGGTGATCAAGGACAGCCTCTTAACTATGGCTACACCTTC
CASGDQGQPLNYGYTF
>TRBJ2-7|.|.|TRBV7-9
TGTGCCAGCAGCTTAGCGCGTTCGGCCCCGGGCGAGCAGTACTTC
CASSLARSAPGEQYF
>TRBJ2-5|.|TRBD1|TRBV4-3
TGCGCCAGCAGCCAAGGATACAGGGGGCTTGAGACCCAGTACTTC
CASSQGYRGLETQYF
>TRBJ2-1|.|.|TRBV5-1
TGCGCCAGCAGCTTGGAGGGCAGGGATGAGCAGTTCTTC
CASSLEGRDEQFF
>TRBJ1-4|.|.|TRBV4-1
TGCGCCAGCAGCCAAGGGAGAGTAGAAAAACTGTTTTTT
CASSQGRVEKLFF
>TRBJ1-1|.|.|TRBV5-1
TGCGCCAGCAGCTTGGGCTCCAGGGACACTGAAGCTTTCTTT
CASSLGSRDTEAFF
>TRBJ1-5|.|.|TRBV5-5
TGTGCCAGCAGCGAAATGGCTGATCAGCCCCAGCATTTT
CASSEMADQPQHF
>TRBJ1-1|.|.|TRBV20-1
TGCAGCGCTAGAGCTAACACTGAAGCTTTCTTT
CSARANTEAFF
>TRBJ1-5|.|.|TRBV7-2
TGTGCCAGCAGCAGGCGTTGGGGCGGAGATCAGCCCCAGCATTTT
CASSRRWGGDQPQHF
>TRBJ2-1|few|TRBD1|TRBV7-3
TGTGCCAGCAGCGCGCTGGTCGGGACAGAGCTATACAATGAGCAGTTCTTC
CASSALVGTELYNEQFF
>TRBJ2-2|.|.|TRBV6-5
TGTGCCAGCAGTTACCGAGGGAGCACGAACACCGGGGAGCTGTTTTTT
CASSYRGSTNTGELFF
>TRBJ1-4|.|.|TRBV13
TGTGCCAGCACCCGAGCGAGTGGGCAGGCGGGGGAAAAACTGTTTTTT
CASTRASGQAGEKLFF
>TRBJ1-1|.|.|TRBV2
TGTGCCAGCAGCGAGGGGAACACTGAAGCTTTCTTT
CASSEGNTEAFF
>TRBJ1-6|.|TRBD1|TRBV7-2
TGTGCCAGCAGCTTAGAAACACAGGGGCGTTCACCCCTCCACTTT
CASSLETQGRSPLHF
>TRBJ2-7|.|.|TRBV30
TGTGCCTGGACCAGGGGTAACTCCTACGAGCAGTACTTC
CAWTRGNSYEQYF
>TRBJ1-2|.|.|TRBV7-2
TGTGCCAGCAGCTTAGCGGGGAGGTCCTGGGATGGCTACACCTTC
CASSLAGRSWDGYTF
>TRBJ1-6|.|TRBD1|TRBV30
TGTGCCTGGATGTCAGGGACAGGGCCTAATTCACCCCTCCACTTT
CAWMSGTGPNSPLHF
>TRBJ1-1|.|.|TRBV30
TGTGCCTGGAGAGCAGGTAACCGTAGGAACACTGAAGCTTTCTTT
CAWRAGNRRNTEAFF
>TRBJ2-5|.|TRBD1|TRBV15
TGTGCCACCAGCCGGGTGACAGGGGACCAAGAGACCCAGTACTTC
CATSRVTGDQETQYF
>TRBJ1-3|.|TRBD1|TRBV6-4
TGTGCCAGCAGTGACTTGAAGGTATTTACAGGGGATGGAAACACCATATATTTT
CASSDLKVFTGDGNTIYF
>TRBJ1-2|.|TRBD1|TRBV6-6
TGTGCCAGCAGTTACCAGACAGGGACTAACTATGGCTACACCTTC
CASSYQTGTNYGYTF
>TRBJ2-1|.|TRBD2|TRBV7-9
TGTGCCAGCAGCTTCGGCGGGGGAGTTTTTCGGTTCTTC
CASSFGGGVFRFF
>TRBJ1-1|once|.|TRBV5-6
TGTGCCAGCAGCGGGGGGTACCTGGGACCTTGGAAAACGACTGAAGCTTTCTTT
CASSGGYLGPWKTTEAFF
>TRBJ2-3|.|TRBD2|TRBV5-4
TGTGCCAGCAGTAAACTAGCGGGGGGCCTATATAGCACAGATACGCAGTATTTT
CASSKLAGGLYSTDTQYF
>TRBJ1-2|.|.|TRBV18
TGTGCCAGCTCACCGTTGGACAGCCTCTATGGCTACACCTTC
CASSPLDSLYGYTF